This T cell receptor beta chain was observed in a study of shared clonotypes between healthy human individuals (dated by TCRdb to 2020 to 2021). As for the study more broadly: The cohort included three men and a couple of women between 18 and 49 years of age. Different laboratories and diverse techniques were used to prepare libraries and sequence TCR repertoires, to increase sequencing depth and limit assay-specific biases. Blood TCR repertoires of about 5 healthy adults were deeply sequenced to estimate repertoire size and the extent of clonotype sharing between individuals. Between about 0.8 and 8.9 billion PBMCs per donor were obtained by leukapheresis.

The germline V gene yields MRHNA for CDR1 and SNTAGT for CDR2. The V end gives up 5 bases and the J end 2 bases, leaving 8 bases in the junction not matched to a gene. Counted from cysteine to phenylalanine, this CDR3 has 15 amino acids. Left in the record is the CDR3 DNA by itself, 45 bases read in frame from the first base. Healthy HIV-negative adults with no recently reported acute infections or vaccinations were included as donors. Every donor was a Caucasian adult living in Nashville, Tennessee, USA. For unsorted samples, tens of millions of PBMCs were counted and genomic DNA was extracted with the QIAamp DNA Blood Mini kit. Blood was collected by leukapheresis, and PBMCs were isolated by Ficoll-Histopaque density gradient centrifugation and then cryopreserved in liquid nitrogen vapor phase. Details on this clone: The antigen it recognizes is unknown. There are no base qualities to consult, and no much larger clone falls within one base.

TCR CDR3 regions were amplified from genomic DNA by multiplex PCR using the deep immunoSEQ assay. Genomic DNA extracted from each cell subset was distributed evenly over all wells of several immunoSEQ 96-well plates, and each plate served as one replicate. Each replicate PCR for unsorted PBMC received roughly 290 ng genomic DNA, equal to 30,000 to 35,000 T cell genomes. Unsorted PBMC genomic DNA was sequenced across ten immunoSEQ deep assay plates. Purified libraries were measured with a Qubit 3.0 fluorometer, size-checked on a Bioanalyzer 2100, and measured again with the KAPA Library Quantification kit. Every immunoSEQ 96-well plate was sequenced on a separate single-read 150-cycle Illumina NextSeq 550 flow cell. Concerning the study's data processing: The immunoSEQ output contained only junctional sequences without quality scores, so filtering could not match that applied to full-length reads. Sequences were annotated with PyIR, a Python wrapper for IgBLAST v1.9, and V/J genes and CDR3 were assigned using IMGT germline references. Any read was removed if the V/J assignment was weak (E-value above 1e-6), the CDR3 was missing, or the read contained stop codons, out-of-frame junctions, or ambiguous translated residues. A V3J clonotype was defined by an identical inferred V gene, J gene, and CDR3 amino acid sequence. To compute the percentage overlap between repertoires, the number of shared unique clonotypes was divided by the size of the smaller repertoire. Three approaches were used to assess repertoire richness: RTK rarefaction, the Chao1 estimator, and Recon v2.1 estimates of unobserved clonotypes. This immuneACCESS table, as held by TCRdb, lists in-frame sequences with V and J called but not all clones. Of the missing ones, under half trace to an unresolved V gene in checked studies; the others have no known cause. That table gives V, J and clone size, and the DNA gave D and trimming. The sample profile shows about 480,000 clones; roughly 78% of them were found once. 10% to 15% of the sample is held by the ten biggest clonotypes.

The research as a whole found: Sampling was restricted to blood, and TCR repertoires in tissue are likely to differ from TCR repertoires in blood. Pairwise subsampling indicated that sequencing depth was expected to affect the degree of clonotype sharing among donors. Because the study included only a small number of donors, the genetic and exposure-history diversity represented was limited.

Input material: PBMCs. The rearrangement joined TRBV6-4 to TRBJ2-7, and 8 junction bases match TRBD2. The sequence came from a woman aged 40 to 50 in good health. Some clones in this sample may be carry-over from other donors' samples. DNA sequence: TGTGCCAGCAGTCGCCAAGCGGGAGAGCCCTACGAGCAGTACTTC. Translated, this is CASSRQAGEPYEQYF.